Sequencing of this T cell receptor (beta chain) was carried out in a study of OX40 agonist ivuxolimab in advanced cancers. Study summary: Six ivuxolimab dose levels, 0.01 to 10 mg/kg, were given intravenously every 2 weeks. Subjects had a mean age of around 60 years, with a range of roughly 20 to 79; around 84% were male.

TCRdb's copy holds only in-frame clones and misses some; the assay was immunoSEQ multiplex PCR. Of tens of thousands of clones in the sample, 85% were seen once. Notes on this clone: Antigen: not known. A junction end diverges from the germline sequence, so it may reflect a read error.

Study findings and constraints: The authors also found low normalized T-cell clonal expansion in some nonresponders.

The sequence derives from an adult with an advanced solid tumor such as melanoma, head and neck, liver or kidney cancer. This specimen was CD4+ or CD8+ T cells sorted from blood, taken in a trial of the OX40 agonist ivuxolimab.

CDR3 in amino acids: CASKAGARSDTRYF. The CDR3 nucleotides are TGTGCCAGCAAGGCGGGGGCCAGGTCAGATACGCGGTATTTT. This chain uses TRBV2 with TRBJ2-3; perhaps TRBD2 as D (7 bases). Germline V gene data show CDR1 as SNHLY and CDR2 as FYNNEI. This CDR3 has 14 residues.